The 24 T cell receptor beta chains below come from one sample, sequenced in a study of T cells after yellow fever vaccination. TCRdb re-derived calls from the 5' RACE reads in MiXCR, one entry per CDR3 protein. This table has some 320,000 distinct CDR3 sequences, roughly 4.3% appearing once. This specimen was PBMCs, taken 15 days after the yellow fever booster vaccination. These receptors were obtained from a man in his late teens or twenties who received the YFV17D yellow fever vaccine.

This clonotype occurred a few times. CDR3 loop: CASSLIGTDTEAFF. CDR3 bases: TGTGCCAGCAGCTTAATCGGGACAGATACTGAAGCTTTCTTT. The V and J genes are TRBV7-9 and TRBJ1-1; TRBD1 matches at 7 bases. V was clipped by 2 bases and J by 5 bases; unmatched bases: 5. The CDR3 sequence is 14 residues long. Germline lookup yields CDR1 SEHNR and CDR2 FQNEAQ (reference sequence).

This clonotype was seen at least ten times. The chain is built from TRBV7-2 and TRBJ2-3; TRBD2 aligns across 10 bases. Germline V gene lookup returns CDR1 SGHTA and CDR2 FQGNSA. This CDR3 is built from 16 residues. The trim removed 3 bases at V and 1 base at J, leaving 4 bases unmatched. Here the CDR3 DNA reads TGTGCCAGCAGCTTCAGCGGGGGGGCCGGCACAGATACGCAGTATTTT. It translates to CASSFSGGAGTDTQYF. The complete variable domain, with remaining parts taken from reference TRBV7-2 and TRBJ2-3, reads GAGVSQSPSNKVTEKGKDVELRCDPISGHTALYWYRQSLGQGLEFLIYFQGNSAPDKSGLPSDRFSAERTGGSVSTLTIQRTQQEDSAVYLCASSFSGGAGTDTQYFGPGTRLTVL.

There are many counts of this clonotype. The V and J genes are TRBV12-3 or TRBV12-4 and TRBJ1-1; perhaps TRBD1 as D (5 bases). The CDR3 is made up of 12 amino acids. Trimming left V 6 bases short and J 4 bases short, with 9 bases between. CDR3 loop: CASRGVGTEAFF. The CDR3 DNA follows: TGTGCCAGCAGAGGGGTGGGCACTGAAGCTTTCTTT.

This clonotype was detected many times. This chain links TRBV7-9 with TRBJ1-6; possible D gene TRBD1, 5 bases. V lost 5 bases and J 9 bases, leaving 20 bases between the germline ends. The CDR3 is made up of 16 amino acids. Looked up from germline, CDR1 is SEHNR and CDR2 is FQNEAQ (reference sequence). The CDR3 sequence is CASSPGPGDGGSPLHF. Here the CDR3 DNA reads TGTGCCAGCAGCCCAGGCCCAGGTGACGGGGGTTCACCCCTCCACTTT.

The V and J genes are TRBV5-4 and TRBJ2-1; 8 nucleotides agree with TRBD2. The V segment lost 4 bases and the J segment 0 bases; nucleotides outside the gene matches: 9. Germline assignment: CDR1 SGHNT and CDR2 YYREEE (reference sequence). The CDR3 sequence is 17 residues long. The CDR3 protein is CASSPSGGPSSYNEQFF. The DNA for the CDR3 is TGTGCCAGCAGCCCCTCGGGGGGGCCGAGCTCCTACAATGAGCAGTTCTTC.

This clonotype was counted between two and nine times. The chain recombines TRBV4-1 with TRBJ1-6, with D possibly matching TRBD1 (6 bases). V gave up 3 bases and J gave up 4 bases, with 19 bases separating them. Germline lookup yields CDR1 MGHRA and CDR2 YSYEKL. The CDR3 is 18 amino acids. The CDR3 is CASSQSGALVVYNSPLHF. The CDR3 DNA follows: TGCGCCAGCAGCCAGTCAGGGGCCCTGGTCGTTTATAATTCACCCCTCCACTTT.

This clonotype was recorded at least ten times. This rearrangement joins TRBV6-6 to TRBJ1-2; D uncertain. The germline V and J ends were trimmed by 0 bases and 6 bases, with 5 bases remaining between them. CDR1 and CDR2 from the germline V gene are MNHNY and SVGAGI (reference sequence). The CDR3 is made up of 12 amino acids. The CDR3 reads CASSYSFDGYTF. The DNA for the CDR3 is TGTGCCAGCAGTTACTCTTTTGATGGCTACACCTTC.

V usage is TRBV7-9 and J usage is TRBJ2-3; D may be TRBD2 (6 bases). Trimming took 5 bases from V and 3 from J, leaving 15 bases between them. There are 15 residues in the CDR3. The germline gives CDR1 SEHNR, CDR2 FQNEAQ (reference sequence). The CDR3 reads CASSPEAGRTDTQYF. CDR3 nucleotides: TGTGCCAGCAGCCCCGAGGCAGGGAGGACAGATACGCAGTATTTT.

This clonotype was observed at least ten times. The chain joins TRBV7-2 to TRBJ1-6; 9 nucleotides line up with TRBD1. CDR1 is SGHTA, CDR2 FQGNSA, per germline. The CDR3 is 17 residues long. J was trimmed by 7 bases and V by 6 bases; bases with no gene match: 13. The CDR3 DNA reads TGTGCCAGCAGGTTACACCCCGGGACAGGGTGGAATTCACCCCTCCACTTT. It translates to CASRLHPGTGWNSPLHF.

The rearrangement joins TRBV24-1 to TRBJ2-2; tentatively, D is TRBD1 (6 bases). CDR3 length: 13 amino acids. The V gene lost 10 bases and the J gene lost 2 bases, with 10 bases spanning the gap. Germline assignment: CDR1 KGHDR and CDR2 SFDVKD. The CDR3 coding sequence is TGTGCCACTCGACAGGCCAACACCGGGGAGCTGTTTTTT. Its translation is CATRQANTGELFF.

The gene calls are TRBV19 and TRBJ1-5, with TRBD1 identical over 8 bases. Germline V gives CDR1 LNHDA, CDR2 SQIVND (reference sequence). The CDR3 covers 15 residues. J gave up 1 base and V 5 bases, and 4 bases lay outside the gene matches. CDR3 bases: TGTGCCAGTAGTCACTGGACAGGGAGCAATCAGCCCCAGCATTTT. Its translation is CASSHWTGSNQPQHF.

This clonotype appeared many times. The chain carries TRBV7-2 and TRBJ2-1; a weak D match, TRBD2 (7 bases). The length of the CDR3 is 15 residues. Germline V CDR1 and CDR2: SGHTA, FQGNSA. Trimming shortened V by 5 bases and J by 2 bases, and 13 bases separated the two germline ends. CDR3 region: CASSPRGAPYNEQFF. The CDR3 DNA reads as TGTGCCAGCAGCCCCCGGGGGGCCCCCTACAATGAGCAGTTCTTC. Together with reference TRBV7-2 and TRBJ2-1, the CDR3 gives the full variable domain: GAGVSQSPSNKVTEKGKDVELRCDPISGHTALYWYRQSLGQGLEFLIYFQGNSAPDKSGLPSDRFSAERTGGSVSTLTIQRTQQEDSAVYLCASSPRGAPYNEQFFGPGTRLTVL.

In this sample, this clonotype turned up a few times. The V gene is TRBV7-2, the J gene TRBJ1-1; 8 bases line up with TRBD1. The CDR3 is 14 residues long. CDR1 and CDR2 (germline): SGHTA, FQGNSA. Losses at the gene ends were 5 bases for V and 4 bases for J; bases not matched to a gene: 6. The chain's CDR3 is CASSPTGVATEAFF. The CDR3 DNA reads as TGTGCCAGCAGCCCGACAGGGGTAGCCACTGAAGCTTTCTTT.

V usage is TRBV27 and J usage is TRBJ2-5; TRBD2 agrees at 9 bases. This CDR3 comprises 14 residues. The V gene's germline CDR1 is MNHEY and CDR2 SMNVEV (reference sequence). The V and J ends lost 10 bases and 5 bases, in that order; junction bases with no gene match: 11. CDR3 in DNA: TGTGCCACCACTGGCGGGGGGGCCGGGGAGACCCAGTACTTC. As protein: CATTGGGAGETQYF.

The gene calls are TRBV18 and TRBJ2-3; 8 bases fit TRBD2. CDR3 length equals 16 residues. Looked up from germline, CDR1 is KGHSH and CDR2 is LQKENI. Trimming cost V 3 bases and J 5 bases; bases outside gene matches: 10. The CDR3 sequence is CASSPRTAGDGDTQYF. DNA of the CDR3: TGTGCCAGCTCACCCCGAACAGCGGGGGACGGAGATACGCAGTATTTT.

There are a few counts of this clonotype. The chain employs TRBV6-6 and TRBJ2-3, with 9 bases identical to TRBD2. CDR3 length equals 17 residues. With 6 bases clipped from V and 4 bases from J, the junction kept 14 bases outside the gene matches. CDR1 and CDR2 (germline): MNHNY, SVGAGI (reference sequence). The CDR3 spells CASSPYGSGGGADTQYF. CDR3 nucleotides: TGTGCCAGCAGCCCCTACGGGTCTGGCGGGGGGGCAGATACGCAGTATTTT.

This clonotype was counted a few times. V is TRBV5-1 and J is TRBJ1-1; 8 bases fit TRBD1. Trimming took 1 base from V and 3 from J; bases not matched to a gene: 2. Germline V gene data show CDR1 as SGHRS and CDR2 as YFSETQ. This CDR3 contains 14 residues. The CDR3 loop reads CASSLMTGDTEAFF. CDR3 DNA: TGCGCCAGCAGCTTGATGACAGGGGACACTGAAGCTTTCTTT.

This clonotype was detected a few times. The gene calls are TRBV4-2 and TRBJ2-7; D possibly corresponds to TRBD2 (5 bases). This CDR3 comprises 13 residues. Germline V gives CDR1 LGHNA, CDR2 YNFKEQ. V was trimmed by 4 bases and J by 3 bases, leaving 10 bases between them. The CDR3 DNA reads as TGTGCCAGCAGCCCGGGAACGTTCTACGAGCAGTACTTC. It yields the protein CASSPGTFYEQYF.

This clonotype was observed many times. This sequence joins TRBV7-2 and TRBJ2-3; unclear D gene. The CDR3 totals 14 residues. Trimming shortened V by 5 bases and J by 4 bases, and 13 bases separated the two germline ends. Germline loops: CDR1 SGHTA, CDR2 FQGNSA. CDR3 amino acids: CASSARTIPDTQYF. As DNA, the CDR3 is TGTGCCAGCAGCGCCCGGACCATTCCAGATACGCAGTATTTT.

This clonotype was found many times. The gene calls are TRBV5-4 and TRBJ1-1; D perhaps matches TRBD1 (6 bases). The V and J ends lost 5 bases and 1 base respectively, with 18 bases between them. This CDR3 contains 16 residues. The germline CDR1 and CDR2 sequences are SGHNT and YYREEE (reference sequence). In DNA, the CDR3 is TGTGCCAGCAGGCGCATAGGGGGACAAAAGAACACTGAAGCTTTCTTT. Translating it yields CASRRIGGQKNTEAFF.

This clonotype has more than one count but fewer than ten. The chain combines TRBV6-4 with TRBJ2-1, with 11 bases identical to TRBD2. Germline loops: CDR1 MRHNA, CDR2 SNTAGT. Trimming cost V 0 bases and J 6 bases; bases outside gene matches: 1. This CDR3 has 15 residues. CDR3 in DNA: TGTGCCAGCAGTGACTCGACTAGCGGGGCCAATGAGCAGTTCTTC. It encodes CASSDSTSGANEQFF.

This clonotype was found a few times. The chain uses TRBV5-1 and TRBJ2-3; the D gene is possibly TRBD2 (6 bases). Trimming took off 0 bases at V and 3 bases at J, with 14 bases between the two ends. The CDR3 runs 16 residues. Germline lookup yields CDR1 SGHRS and CDR2 YFSETQ. The CDR3 reads CASSLGGTQGTDTQYF. In DNA, the CDR3 is TGCGCCAGCAGCTTGGGGGGGACTCAAGGGACAGATACGCAGTATTTT.

This clonotype was recorded a few times. The chain carries TRBV12-3 or TRBV12-4 and TRBJ2-1, with unresolved D. The CDR3 runs to 14 residues. Trimming took 11 bases from V and 0 from J, leaving 14 bases between them. The CDR3 DNA follows: TGTGCCGTCCCGGACCCTATCTCCTACAATGAGCAGTTCTTC. This translates into CAVPDPISYNEQFF.

This clonotype was seen many times. V and J are TRBV5-1 and TRBJ2-1, with TRBD2 matching over 7 bases. Germline V gene lookup returns CDR1 SGHRS and CDR2 YFSETQ. CDR3 length: 13 residues. The J segment lost 8 bases and the V segment lost 4 bases, leaving 6 bases of the junction unmatched. CDR3 sequence reads: CASSPRGDDEQFF. The CDR3 DNA sequence: TGCGCCAGCAGCCCCCGGGGGGATGATGAGCAGTTCTTC.